The 22 T cell receptor beta chains reported below all come from one sample, sequenced in a study of cytomegalovirus exposure and HLA in healthy donors. This PCR relied on a set of 60 Vbeta primers and 13 Jbeta primers. Generated by immunoSEQ multiplex PCR, the TCRdb table keeps only in-frame clones and is missing some. This sample has 130,000 or so clones, with around four fifths found just once. The source material was PBMCs. The receptor set was obtained from a female donor in good health and CMV-seronegative.

V usage is TRBV9 and J usage is TRBJ2-1; the D gene is possibly TRBD1 (6 bases). Germline V gives CDR1 SGDLS, CDR2 YYNGEE. V was trimmed by 9 bases and J by 4 bases, leaving 17 bases between them. The CDR3 spans 14 residues. CDR3 protein: CATSPGQIYNEQFF. The DNA of the CDR3 is TGTGCCACCTCACCCGGACAGATATACAATGAGCAGTTCTTC.

V and J are TRBV7-8 and TRBJ1-3; D is undetermined. Deletions cut 0 bases from V and 7 bases from J, with 7 bases between. The CDR3 is 13 amino acids. Germline lookup yields CDR1 SGHVS and CDR2 FQNEAQ. The CDR3 nucleotides are TGTGCCAGCAGCTTAGCGGGCGGGAACACCATATATTTT. It is translated as CASSLAGGNTIYF.

V and J are TRBV28 and TRBJ1-5; unclear D gene. The CDR3 sequence is 13 residues long. CDR1 MDHEN and CDR2 SYDVKM come from the germline V gene. V dropped 7 bases and J dropped 9 bases, with 16 bases sitting between them. The CDR3 here is CASTLLGGRPQHF. The CDR3 DNA sequence: TGTGCCAGCACTCTCCTGGGAGGAAGGCCCCAGCATTTT.

The CDR3 DNA sequence: TGTGCCAGCAGGAGAGGACTAGCGGACACAATCCAAGAGACCCAGTACTTC. Translated, it gives CASRRGLADTIQETQYF. The chain recombines TRBV7-6 with TRBJ2-5, with TRBD2 identical over 10 bases. This CDR3 region has 17 residues. Germline CDR1 SGHVS, CDR2 FNYEAQ. J was trimmed by 1 base and V by 6 bases; bases with no gene match: 11.

The V gene is TRBV6-4, the J gene TRBJ2-3, with a weak D call TRBD1 (5 bases). The CDR3 runs to 13 residues. V lost 2 bases, J lost 10 bases, and 13 bases lay in between. Germline lookup yields CDR1 MRHNA and CDR2 SNTAGT. The CDR3 is CASSDESGSAQYF. The CDR3 DNA reads as TGTGCCAGCAGTGACGAATCAGGGTCGGCGCAGTATTTT.

The V gene is TRBV18, the J gene TRBJ1-4; D is unresolved. This CDR3 has 15 amino acids. Germline-derived CDR1 and CDR2 are KGHSH and LQKENI. V was cut by 6 bases and J by 0 bases, with 11 bases left in between. The CDR3 sequence: CASSQEGATNEKLFF. In nucleotides, the CDR3 is TGTGCCAGCTCCCAAGAGGGCGCAACTAATGAAAAACTGTTTTTT.

This clone was seen only a few times. The chain recombines TRBV19 with TRBJ2-3; 12 bases are a match to TRBD2. The CDR3 is made up of 16 amino acids. Trimming at V came to 4 bases and at J to 2 bases, leaving 4 bases not matched to a gene. Germline CDR1 reads LNHDA; CDR2 reads SQIVND (reference sequence). CDR3 region: CASSNRLAGDTDTQYF. Written as DNA, the CDR3 is TGTGCCAGTAGTAACCGACTAGCGGGGGACACAGATACGCAGTATTTT.

V and J are TRBV30 and TRBJ1-2; 7 bases map to TRBD1. V lost 2 bases to trimming and J lost 4 bases; unmatched junction nucleotides: 7. The CDR3 totals 14 residues. Germline lookup yields CDR1 GTSNPN and CDR2 SVGIG (reference sequence). Here the CDR3 reads CAWSRDRRSYGYTF. In DNA, the CDR3 is TGTGCCTGGAGTCGGGACAGACGCTCCTATGGCTACACCTTC.

V gene TRBV6-5 combines with J gene TRBJ2-1; 7 bases map to TRBD1. The V segment lost 6 bases and the J segment 2 bases; nucleotides outside the gene matches: 7. The CDR3 loop spans 15 amino acids. CDR1 MNHEY and CDR2 SVGAGI come from the germline V gene. CDR3 residues: CASRYRGSAYNEQFF. For the CDR3, the DNA is TGTGCCAGCAGGTACAGGGGATCAGCCTACAATGAGCAGTTCTTC.

The DNA for the CDR3 is TGCAGCGTTGAAGCAGGGGGGATTACTAGCACAACCAGGGATACGCAGTATTTT. This encodes CSVEAGGITSTTRDTQYF. The chain joins TRBV29-1 to TRBJ2-3; weak D call: TRBD1 (7 bases). The CDR3 totals 18 residues. The germline V gene has CDR1 SQVTM and CDR2 ANQGSEA. V was shortened by 1 base and J by 6 bases, with 26 bases between the two germline ends.

This clone has just a few counts. This CDR3 reads CASSFQGVGDTQYF. CDR3 sequence (DNA): TGTGCCAGCAGCTTCCAGGGGGTGGGAGATACGCAGTATTTT. This sequence joins TRBV7-2 and TRBJ2-3, with TRBD1 identical over 7 bases. This CDR3 is built from 14 residues. V lost 3 bases to trimming and J lost 5 bases; unmatched junction nucleotides: 5. The V gene's germline CDR1 is SGHTA and CDR2 FQGNSA.

The V call is TRBV7-2, the J call TRBJ1-2; 7 nucleotides agree with TRBD1. V lost 7 bases, J lost 0 bases, and 14 bases stayed unmatched. The germline V gene encodes CDR1 SGHTA and CDR2 FQGNSA. The CDR3 is made up of 17 amino acids. In nucleotides, the CDR3 is TGTGCCAGCAACCCATCGAGGTGGGGACAGTCTAACTATGGCTACACCTTC. It specifies CASNPSRWGQSNYGYTF.

This chain uses TRBV19 with TRBJ2-1, with 12 positions matching TRBD2. V gave up 3 bases and J gave up 8 bases; unmatched junction bases: 5. Per the germline V gene, CDR1 is LNHDA and CDR2 is SQIVND (reference sequence). CDR3 length equals 15 residues. CDR3 sequence: CASSIGLAGTYEQFF. Here the CDR3 DNA reads TGTGCCAGTAGTATCGGACTAGCGGGAACGTATGAGCAGTTCTTC.

The genes are TRBV11-3 and TRBJ2-1; 8 bases line up with TRBD2. V was clipped by 1 base and J by 6 bases; unmatched bases: 2. The CDR3 length is 14 residues. Looked up from germline, CDR1 is SGHNT and CDR2 is YENEEA. As DNA, the CDR3 is TGTGCCAGCAGCTTAGTCGCGGGAGGCAATGAGCAGTTCTTC. Translation: CASSLVAGGNEQFF.

The DNA of the CDR3 is TGCAGCGCCCGACGGGTTGCTAATGAAAAACTGTTTTTT. Encoded protein: CSARRVANEKLFF. This chain uses TRBV29-1 with TRBJ1-4; no clear D gene. Germline assignment: CDR1 SQVTM and CDR2 ANQGSEA. V lost 7 bases and J 3 bases, leaving 12 bases between the germline ends. The CDR3 totals 13 residues.

Notes on this clone: Other DNA sequences in this sample translate to the same CDR3. The chain carries TRBV7-3 and TRBJ2-7; the match to TRBD2 covers 14 bases. The J segment lost 6 bases and the V segment lost 5 bases, leaving 12 bases of the junction unmatched. There are 17 residues in the CDR3. Germline V gene lookup returns CDR1 SGHTA and CDR2 FQGTGA. CDR3 DNA: TGTGCCAGCAGCCCAAGAGGACTAGCGGGAGGCCCAGGCGAGCAGTACTTC. This translates into CASSPRGLAGGPGEQYF.

This CDR3 is CASSLDRGSEAFF. CDR3 DNA: TGTGCCAGCAGCTTAGATCGGGGGTCCGAAGCTTTCTTT. The gene calls are TRBV11-3 and TRBJ1-1, with D perhaps TRBD1 (5 bases). The CDR3 totals 13 residues. V shed 0 bases and J shed 8 bases, with 10 bases lying between them. Germline CDR1 reads SGHNT; CDR2 reads YENEEA. The entire variable domain, with the rest obtained from reference TRBV11-3 and TRBJ1-1, is as follows: EAGVVQSPRYKIIEKKQPVAFWCNPISGHNTLYWYLQNLGQGPELLIRYENEEAVDDSQLPKDRFSAERLKGVDSTLKIQPAELGDSAVYLCASSLDRGSEAFFGQGTRLTVV.

This clone has just one count. This sequence joins TRBV27 and TRBJ1-1; 7 positions match TRBD1. With 3 bases clipped from V and 1 base from J, the junction kept 2 bases outside the gene matches. The CDR3 sequence is 14 residues long. Germline loops: CDR1 MNHEY, CDR2 SMNVEV (reference sequence). The CDR3 sequence is CASSLEGANTEAFF. DNA of the CDR3: TGTGCCAGCAGTTTGGAGGGGGCGAACACTGAAGCTTTCTTT.

The chain carries TRBV28 and TRBJ2-5; 12 bases line up with TRBD2. In germline, CDR1 is MDHEN, CDR2 SYDVKM. V trimming: 2 bases; J trimming: 3 bases; junction bases outside the gene matches: 13. The CDR3 runs 19 residues. CDR3 coding DNA: TGTGCCAGCAGTTTAGGGGGACTAGCGGGCCCATCCAAGAAAGAGACCCAGTACTTC. This codes for CASSLGGLAGPSKKETQYF.

The chain links TRBV2 to TRBJ1-2; TRBD1 might be the D (5 bases). The germline V gene has CDR1 SNHLY and CDR2 FYNNEI. The CDR3 covers 13 residues. Trimming shortened V by 3 bases and J by 13 bases, and 18 bases separated the two germline ends. CDR3 sequence: CASSDFSREESTF. In DNA form, the CDR3 reads TGTGCCAGCAGTGATTTTAGCAGGGAGGAGAGCACCTTC.

Only one count was recorded for this clone. J is TRBJ2-1 and V is TRBV4-1; D call uncertain. In germline, CDR1 is MGHRA, CDR2 YSYEKL. The CDR3 sequence is 15 residues long. Trimming took 0 bases from V and 3 from J, leaving 9 bases between them. DNA of the CDR3: TGCGCCAGCAGCCAAGATAGCAGCGACTACAATGAGCAGTTCTTC. Protein product: CASSQDSSDYNEQFF.

This chain joins TRBV29-1 and TRBJ1-2; 8 nucleotides line up with TRBD1. The CDR3 runs to 12 residues. Germline CDR1 is SQVTM and CDR2 is ANQGSEA. Unmatched junction bases numbered 4, after V lost 5 bases and J lost 5 bases. The CDR3 region has the DNA TGCAGCGTTCAGCGGACAGGGTATGGCTACACCTTC. As protein: CSVQRTGYGYTF.